This TCR beta chain came from a study of long-term antiretroviral therapy in people with HIV. In the study overall: There is a gap of about a decade between the earliest samples and the later 2015 immediate-ART recommendation. Broader study findings: ART adherence, viral resistance and therapy changes were undocumented. ART preceded a rise in diversity that nonetheless stayed lower than in transplant donor controls.

In regard to this clone: The antigen is not known.

Treated in the United States were all of the participants with HIV. The assay, immunoSEQ v3.0, was run at survey level. Profiling relied on immunoSEQ multiplex PCR, and the TCRdb table lists in-frame clones only, not all of them. Among about 18,000 clones, 91% were seen once, and the ten largest hold 9.5% to 10%. The sequencing used unsorted PBMCs, collected 3 years after starting antiretroviral therapy. The sequence came from a man over 45 with HIV.

CDR3 residues: CASSLLGETTEAFF. The CDR3 bases are TGTGCCAGCAGTTTATTAGGGGAGACCACTGAAGCTTTCTTT. The gene calls are TRBV27 and TRBJ1-1; a possible D gene is TRBD1 (5 bases). V lost 1 base and J lost 4, with 10 bases in between. Germline V CDR1 and CDR2: MNHEY, SMNVEV (reference sequence). This CDR3 is built from 14 residues.